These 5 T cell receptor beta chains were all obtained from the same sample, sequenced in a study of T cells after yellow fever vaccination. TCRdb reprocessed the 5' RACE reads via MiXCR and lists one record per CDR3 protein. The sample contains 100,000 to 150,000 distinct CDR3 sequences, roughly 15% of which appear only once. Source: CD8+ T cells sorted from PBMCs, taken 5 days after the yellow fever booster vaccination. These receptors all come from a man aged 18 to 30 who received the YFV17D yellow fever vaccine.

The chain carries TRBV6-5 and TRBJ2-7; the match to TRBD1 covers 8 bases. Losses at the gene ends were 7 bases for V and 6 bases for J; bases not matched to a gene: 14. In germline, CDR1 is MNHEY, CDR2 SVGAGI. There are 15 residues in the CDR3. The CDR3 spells CASNLGQGALREQYF. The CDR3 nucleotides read TGTGCCAGCAATCTGGGGCAGGGGGCCCTGCGCGAGCAGTACTTC.

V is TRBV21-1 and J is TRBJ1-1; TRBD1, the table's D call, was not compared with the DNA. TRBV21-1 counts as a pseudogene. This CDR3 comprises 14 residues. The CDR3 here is CASGPQGADTEAFF. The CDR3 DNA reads TGTGCCAGCGGGCCCCAGGGGGCGGACACTGAAGCTTTCTTT.

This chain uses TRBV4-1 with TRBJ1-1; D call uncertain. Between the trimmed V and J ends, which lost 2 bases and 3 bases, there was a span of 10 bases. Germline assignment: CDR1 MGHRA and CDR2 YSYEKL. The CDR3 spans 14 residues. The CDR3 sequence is CASSQYEGYTEAFF. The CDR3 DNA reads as TGCGCCAGCAGCCAATACGAGGGTTACACTGAAGCTTTCTTT.

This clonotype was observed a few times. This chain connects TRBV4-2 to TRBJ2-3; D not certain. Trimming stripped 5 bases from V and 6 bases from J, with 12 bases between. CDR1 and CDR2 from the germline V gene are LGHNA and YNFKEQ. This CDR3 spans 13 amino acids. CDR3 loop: CASSALELDTQYF. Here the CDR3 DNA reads TGTGCCAGCAGCGCCTTAGAGTTGGATACGCAGTATTTT.

In nucleotides, the CDR3 is TGCGCCAGCAGCCAAGATTCACATCCGAAGGGTCAGCCCCAGCATTTT. Amino acids: CASSQDSHPKGQPQHF. The chain has TRBV4-3 and TRBJ1-5; D not certain. Per germline, CDR1 LGHNA and CDR2 YSLEER. CDR3 length: 16 amino acids. V was cut by 0 bases and J by 6 bases, with 15 bases left in between.